A single sample gave rise to the 31 T cell receptor beta chains below, sequenced in a study of Graves' ophthalmopathy and Graves' hyperthyroidism. Amplification of TCR beta CDR3 regions used RNA transcripts. An initial RT-PCR round employing HTBI primers preceded a second-round multiplex PCR. TCRdb called the multiplex PCR reads again in MiXCR, with one record for every CDR3 protein. The profile shows under 350,000 distinct CDR3 sequences, roughly 15% of them singletons. Sequencing was done on a sample of peripheral blood. These receptors all come from an adult man with Graves' ophthalmopathy.

This clonotype was observed at least ten times. CDR3 bases: TGTGCCAGCCTGACTAGCGGATCTTTGACCCAGTACTTC. Encoded protein: CASLTSGSLTQYF. This chain uses TRBV6-1 with TRBJ2-5, with 9 bases lining up with TRBD2. Unmatched junction bases numbered 8, after V lost 8 bases and J lost 7 bases. The CDR3 sequence is 13 residues long. CDR1 and CDR2 from the germline V gene are MNHNS and SASEGT.

This clonotype was found many times. The chain is built from TRBV20-1 and TRBJ2-2; no clear D. The CDR3 spans 14 residues. The germline V gene encodes CDR1 DFQATT and CDR2 SNEGSKA (reference sequence). V shed 3 bases and J shed 2 bases, with 10 bases lying between them. In DNA form, the CDR3 reads TGCAGTGCTAGTGGGTTACCAAACACCGGGGAGCTGTTTTTT. Its protein product is CSASGLPNTGELFF.

This clonotype has a count of ten or more. The chain links TRBV20-1 to TRBJ1-6; D call uncertain. The CDR3 covers 15 residues. Germline CDR1 and CDR2: DFQATT and SNEGSKA (reference sequence). V was shortened by 8 bases and J by 8 bases, with 22 bases between the two germline ends. The chain's CDR3 is CSLSSRAPPDSPLHF. DNA for the CDR3: TGCAGTCTTAGCTCGAGGGCCCCACCTGATTCACCCCTCCACTTT.

This clonotype occurred many times. The V call is TRBV7-3, the J call TRBJ1-1; perhaps TRBD1 as D (5 bases). CDR3 length equals 15 residues. The germline gives CDR1 SGHTA, CDR2 FQGTGA. Trimming took 1 base from V and 1 from J, leaving 10 bases between them. This chain's CDR3 is CASSLIGTQNTEAFF. In nucleotides, the CDR3 is TGTGCCAGCAGCTTAATAGGGACTCAGAACACTGAAGCTTTCTTT.

This clonotype was recorded at least ten times. CDR3 bases: TGTGCCAGCACCAGAGGACAGATCATGGGTGAAGCTTTCTTT. Encoded protein: CASTRGQIMGEAFF. This chain joins TRBV12-3 or TRBV12-4 and TRBJ1-1, with a possible D match to TRBD1 (6 bases). V shed 7 bases and J shed 7 bases, with 19 bases lying between them. CDR3 length equals 14 residues.

There are many counts of this clonotype. This chain uses TRBV6-2 or TRBV6-3 with TRBJ2-7, with a tentative D call TRBD2 (6 bases). Trimming took 2 bases from V and 5 from J, leaving 7 bases between them. The CDR3 runs 12 residues. Germline V gene sequence: CDR1 MNHEY, CDR2 SVGEGT. In DNA, the CDR3 is TGTGCCAGCAGTTACACGGGGGACGAGCAGTACTTC. It codes for CASSYTGDEQYF.

This clonotype appeared many times. The CDR3 loop is CASNSLVGETQYF. CDR3 DNA: TGTGCCAGTAATAGCCTAGTCGGAGAGACCCAGTACTTC. The chain employs TRBV19 and TRBJ2-5, with D hard to call. Between the trimmed V and J ends, which lost 7 bases and 4 bases, there was a span of 13 bases. Per the germline V gene, CDR1 is LNHDA and CDR2 is SQIVND (reference sequence). The CDR3 is 13 amino acids.

This clonotype was found many times. This chain uses TRBV6-5 with TRBJ2-6, with 11 bases identical to TRBD1. Germline V CDR1 and CDR2: MNHEY, SVGAGI. This CDR3 has 16 residues. Unmatched junction bases numbered 7, after V lost 9 bases and J lost 3 bases. CDR3 sequence: CASLGQGAIGANVLTF. The CDR3 nucleotides are TGTGCCAGTCTCGGACAGGGGGCAATTGGGGCCAACGTCCTGACTTTC.

This clonotype was found a few times. The genes are TRBV12-3 or TRBV12-4 and TRBJ2-5, with 10 bases matching TRBD2. This CDR3 is built from 15 residues. Trimming cost V 3 bases and J 3 bases; bases outside gene matches: 4. This CDR3 reads CASSLASGGKETQYF. Here the CDR3 DNA reads TGTGCCAGCAGTTTGGCTAGCGGGGGTAAAGAGACCCAGTACTTC.

In this sample, this clonotype turned up many times. The J gene is TRBJ1-3, the V gene TRBV11-2, with 7 bases aligning to TRBD1. The V and J ends lost 5 bases and 0 bases, in that order; junction bases with no gene match: 4. The CDR3 spans 15 residues. CDR1 is SGHAT and CDR2 is FQNNGV in the germline V gene. CDR3 in amino acids: CASSLQGGSGNTIYF. The CDR3 DNA reads TGTGCCAGCAGCCTGCAGGGGGGCTCTGGAAACACCATATATTTT.

The sample holds many counts of this clonotype. Here the CDR3 reads CASSPTPRETQYF. CDR3 bases: TGTGCCAGCAGTCCGACCCCAAGGGAGACCCAGTACTTC. This chain uses TRBV7-3 with TRBJ2-5, with D hard to call. This CDR3 comprises 13 residues. The V end was cut by 6 bases, the J end by 5 bases, with 13 bases between. Germline CDR1 SGHTA, CDR2 FQGTGA.

This sequence joins TRBV20-1 and TRBJ1-2; D is ambiguous. Trimming took off 3 bases at V and 6 bases at J, with 8 bases between the two ends. Germline CDR1 reads DFQATT; CDR2 reads SNEGSKA (reference sequence). This CDR3 comprises 11 residues. CDR3 amino acids: CSASGQDGYTF. Written as DNA, the CDR3 is TGCAGTGCTAGCGGGCAAGATGGCTACACCTTC.

This clonotype was counted at least ten times. Mismatch with germline at one junction end may stem from a read error. The chain uses TRBV5-1 and TRBJ1-1, with D possibly TRBD1 on 5 matching bases. The CDR3 runs to 16 residues. Germline V gives CDR1 SGHRS, CDR2 YFSETQ. CDR3 sequence (DNA): TGCGCCAGCAGCTTGTCCATTGGGGCCATGAACGCTGAAGCTTTCTTT. This translates into CASSLSIGAMNAEAFF.

This clonotype was detected ten times or more. J is TRBJ2-7 and V is TRBV6-1; 8 bases map to TRBD1. The germline CDR1 and CDR2 sequences are MNHNS and SASEGT. This CDR3 is built from 12 residues. J lost 2 bases, V lost 8 bases, and 2 bases had no gene match. CDR3 in amino acids: CASHRGTYEQYF. The CDR3 DNA reads as TGTGCCAGCCACAGGGGGACCTACGAGCAGTACTTC.

There are many counts of this clonotype. V is TRBV6-2 or TRBV6-3 and J is TRBJ1-2; D call uncertain. Germline CDR1 MNHEY, CDR2 SVGEGT. The CDR3 runs 13 residues. Trimming removed 5 bases from V and 8 bases from J, with 15 bases in between. DNA for the CDR3: TGTGCCAGCAGTAGGGCAAGCTCTTCGGGCTACACCTTC. Translating it yields CASSRASSSGYTF.

This clonotype was counted many times. The gene calls are TRBV29-1 and TRBJ2-5; no clear D gene. This CDR3 contains 12 residues. Germline lookup yields CDR1 SQVTM and CDR2 ANQGSEA. The germline V and J ends were trimmed by 4 bases and 4 bases, with 10 bases remaining between them. CDR3 nucleotides: TGCAGCGTTGTTGTGTCAGGAGAGACCCAGTACTTC. This translates into CSVVVSGETQYF.

This chain links TRBV4-2 with TRBJ1-5; D ambiguous. CDR3 length: 15 amino acids. Germline CDR1 LGHNA, CDR2 YNFKEQ. Trimming took off 4 bases at V and 0 bases at J, with 10 bases between the two ends. The DNA for the CDR3 is TGTGCCAGCAGCCTCGACATCTATAGCAATCAGCCCCAGCATTTT. It translates to CASSLDIYSNQPQHF.

Ten or more counts support this clonotype. J is TRBJ1-2 and V is TRBV6-1; 9 bases match TRBD1. This CDR3 has 14 residues. Germline V gene lookup returns CDR1 MNHNS and CDR2 SASEGT. Trimming took 7 bases from V and 4 from J; bases not matched to a gene: 7. Here the CDR3 DNA reads TGTGCCAGCAACCGGGACAGGGACGGCTATGGCTACACCTTC. Translation gives CASNRDRDGYGYTF.

The chain carries TRBV30 and TRBJ1-5, with TRBD1 as a possible D gene (6 bases). The CDR3 extends over 13 amino acids. Looked up from germline, CDR1 is GTSNPN and CDR2 is SVGIG (reference sequence). Trimming pared 2 bases from V and 5 bases from J, leaving 10 bases between. CDR3 in DNA: TGTGCCTGGAGTACCCGGGGGCATCAGCCCCAGCATTTT. Translation gives CAWSTRGHQPQHF.

In its sample, this clonotype was seen many times. The rearrangement links TRBV11-2 to TRBJ2-5; TRBD1 or TRBD2 may be the D gene (5 bases each). Per the germline V gene, CDR1 is SGHAT and CDR2 is FQNNGV. The V end lost 7 bases, the J end lost 7 bases, and 22 bases lay between the germline ends. The CDR3 covers 15 residues. CDR3 in amino acids: CASTPPGRGRGTQYF. DNA of the CDR3: TGTGCCAGCACCCCTCCGGGGCGAGGGCGCGGGACCCAGTACTTC.

The table lists this clonotype with many counts. The chain couples TRBV30 to TRBJ1-1; no clear D. Trimming took off 2 bases at V and 4 bases at J, with 5 bases between the two ends. The CDR3 covers 11 residues. CDR1 and CDR2 from the germline V gene are GTSNPN and SVGIG (reference sequence). The CDR3 loop is CAWSYGTEAFF. The CDR3 bases are TGTGCCTGGAGTTATGGCACTGAAGCTTTCTTT.

This clonotype was seen many times. This chain links TRBV20-1 with TRBJ2-7; D not resolved. The CDR3 has 12 amino acids. Germline values: CDR1 DFQATT, CDR2 SNEGSKA (reference sequence). Trimming pared 3 bases from V and 2 bases from J, leaving 8 bases between. Written as DNA, the CDR3 is TGCAGTGCTAGCACACTCACCTACGAGCAGTACTTC. Protein product: CSASTLTYEQYF.

This clonotype was seen at least ten times. CDR3 DNA sequence: TGCGCCAGCAGCTTGGTCGGGACTTACAGCTCCTACGAGCAGTACTTC. This translates into CASSLVGTYSSYEQYF. The rearrangement uses TRBV5-1 and TRBJ2-7, with D perhaps matching TRBD2 (6 bases). The CDR3 runs to 16 residues. Germline assignment: CDR1 SGHRS and CDR2 YFSETQ. V was trimmed by 0 bases and J by 0 bases, leaving 13 bases between them.

V is TRBV4-3 and J is TRBJ1-5; D unclear. This CDR3 contains 15 residues. The germline gives CDR1 LGHNA, CDR2 YSLEER. Trimming removed 3 bases from V and 4 bases from J, with 13 bases in between. The CDR3 nucleotides are TGCGCCAGCAGCCACGTCTACAGTAGAAATCAGCCCCAGCATTTT. This sequence encodes CASSHVYSRNQPQHF.

This clonotype was seen a single time. The genes are TRBV27 and TRBJ2-7; D not certain. Germline assignment: CDR1 MNHEY and CDR2 SMNVEV (reference sequence). The CDR3 runs 14 residues. Trimming cost V 0 bases and J 3 bases, with 9 bases left between them. The CDR3 DNA sequence: TGTGCCAGCAGTTTATCTCGACAACACTACGAGCAGTACTTC. As protein: CASSLSRQHYEQYF.

This clonotype was observed many times. The chain couples TRBV9 to TRBJ1-2; no definite D call. Deletions cut 0 bases from V and 5 bases from J, with 5 bases between. Germline V gives CDR1 SGDLS, CDR2 YYNGEE. This CDR3 comprises 12 residues. The CDR3 DNA sequence: TGTGCCAGCAGCGTAGGGGTTTATGGCTACACCTTC. Translation: CASSVGVYGYTF.

In its sample, this clonotype was seen many times. The V gene is TRBV6-2 or TRBV6-3, the J gene TRBJ1-6; 7 positions match TRBD1. Germline V gives CDR1 MNHEY, CDR2 SVGEGT. The CDR3 extends over 17 amino acids. The V gene end was trimmed by 2 bases and the J gene end by 6 bases; junction bases not matched to a gene: 10. CDR3 bases: TGTGCCAGCAGTTACCGCGCTTCTGACAGGGTTAATTCACCCCTCCACTTT. Translated, it gives CASSYRASDRVNSPLHF.

This clonotype has ten or more counts. V and J are TRBV6-2 or TRBV6-3 and TRBJ2-6; D possibly corresponds to TRBD2 (6 bases). In germline, CDR1 is MNHEY, CDR2 SVGEGT. This CDR3 has 18 residues. The V end was cut by 5 bases, the J end by 0 bases, with 17 bases between. CDR3 amino acids: CASSLSRGGPSGANVLTF. The CDR3 coding sequence is TGTGCCAGCAGTCTCTCGCGGGGCGGCCCCTCTGGGGCCAACGTCCTGACTTTC.

The sample holds a few counts of this clonotype. The rearrangement links TRBV3-1 to TRBJ2-2; possible D gene TRBD2, 5 bases. V was cut by 5 bases and J by 4 bases, with 14 bases left in between. CDR3 length: 15 residues. Germline V gene lookup returns CDR1 LGHDT and CDR2 YNNKEL (reference sequence). CDR3 nucleotides: TGTGCCAGCAGCTCGTGGGAGACGGGCACCGGGGAGCTGTTTTTT. This gives the protein CASSSWETGTGELFF.

Comment on this clonotype: At one end the junction does not follow the germline gene, possibly because of a read error. The J gene is TRBJ1-1, the V gene TRBV5-1; D is possibly TRBD1 (6 bases). This CDR3 has 15 amino acids. CDR1 SGHRS and CDR2 YFSETQ come from the germline V gene. The CDR3 DNA sequence: TGCGCCAGCAGCCTAGCGGGGCAGGGGAACCCTGAAGCTTTCTTT. This encodes CASSLAGQGNPEAFF.

The V call is TRBV20-1, the J call TRBJ2-7; possibly TRBD1 for D (6 bases). The CDR3 runs 12 residues. Trimming stripped 6 bases from V and 2 bases from J, with 11 bases between. Germline loops: CDR1 DFQATT, CDR2 SNEGSKA (reference sequence). CDR3 nucleotides: TGCAGTGCCGACGACAGGACCTACGAGCAGTACTTC. Amino acids: CSADDRTYEQYF.